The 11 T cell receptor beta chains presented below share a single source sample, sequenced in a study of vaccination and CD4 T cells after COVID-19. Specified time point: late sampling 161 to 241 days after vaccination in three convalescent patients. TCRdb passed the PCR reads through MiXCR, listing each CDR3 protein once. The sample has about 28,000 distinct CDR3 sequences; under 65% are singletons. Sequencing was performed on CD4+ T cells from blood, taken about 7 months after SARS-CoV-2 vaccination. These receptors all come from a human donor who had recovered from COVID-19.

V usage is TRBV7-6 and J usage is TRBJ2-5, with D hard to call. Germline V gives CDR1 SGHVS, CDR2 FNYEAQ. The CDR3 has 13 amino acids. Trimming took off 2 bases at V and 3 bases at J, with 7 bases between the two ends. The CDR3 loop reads CASSLIREETQYF. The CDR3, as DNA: TGTGCCAGCAGCTTAATACGGGAAGAGACCCAGTACTTC.

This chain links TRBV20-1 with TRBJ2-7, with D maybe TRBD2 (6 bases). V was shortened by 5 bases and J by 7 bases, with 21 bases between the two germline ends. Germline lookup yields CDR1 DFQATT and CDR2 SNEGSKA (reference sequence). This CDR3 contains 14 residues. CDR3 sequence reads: CSAPRLEMVSEQYF. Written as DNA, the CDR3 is TGCAGTGCTCCTAGACTAGAGATGGTCTCAGAGCAGTACTTC.

CDR3 in DNA: TGTGCCGGCGCTAGCTCTAACACCGGGGAGCTGTTTTTT. As protein: CAGASSNTGELFF. The chain is built from TRBV28 and TRBJ2-2; D is perhaps TRBD2 (5 bases). Germline CDR1 and CDR2: MDHEN and SYDVKM. V lost 11 bases, J lost 2 bases, and 12 bases lay in between. The CDR3 is 13 amino acids.

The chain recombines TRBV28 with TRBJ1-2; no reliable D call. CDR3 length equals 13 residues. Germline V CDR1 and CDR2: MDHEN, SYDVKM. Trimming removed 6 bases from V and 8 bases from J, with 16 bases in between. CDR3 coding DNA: TGTGCCAGCAGCCGCTTAAGTGCGGGAGGCTACACCTTC. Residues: CASSRLSAGGYTF.

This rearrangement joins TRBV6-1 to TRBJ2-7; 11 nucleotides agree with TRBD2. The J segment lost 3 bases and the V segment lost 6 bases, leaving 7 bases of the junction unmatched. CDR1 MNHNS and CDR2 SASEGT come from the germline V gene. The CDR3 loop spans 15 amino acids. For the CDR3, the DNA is TGTGCCAGCAGAGAGACTAGCGGGACTTACTACGAGCAGTACTTC. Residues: CASRETSGTYYEQYF.

The CDR3 DNA is TGTGCCAGCAGTTCAGGGGGACAGCCCCAGCATTTT. This encodes CASSSGGQPQHF. The chain has TRBV27 and TRBJ1-5; TRBD1 matches 7 bases. CDR3 length equals 12 residues. V shed 4 bases, J shed 7 bases, and the junction held 1 base outside the gene matches. Germline values: CDR1 MNHEY, CDR2 SMNVEV (reference sequence).

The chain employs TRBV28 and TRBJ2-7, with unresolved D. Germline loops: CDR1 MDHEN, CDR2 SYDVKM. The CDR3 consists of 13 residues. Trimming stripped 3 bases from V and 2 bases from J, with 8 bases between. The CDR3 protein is CASSLDRAYEQYF. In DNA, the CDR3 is TGTGCCAGCAGTTTGGACCGTGCCTACGAGCAGTACTTC. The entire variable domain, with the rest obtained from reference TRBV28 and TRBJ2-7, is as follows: DVKVTQSSRYLVKRTGEKVFLECVQDMDHENMFWYRQDPGLGLRLIYFSYDVKMKEKGDIPEGYSVSREKKERFSLILESASTNQTSMYLCASSLDRAYEQYFGPGTRLTVT.

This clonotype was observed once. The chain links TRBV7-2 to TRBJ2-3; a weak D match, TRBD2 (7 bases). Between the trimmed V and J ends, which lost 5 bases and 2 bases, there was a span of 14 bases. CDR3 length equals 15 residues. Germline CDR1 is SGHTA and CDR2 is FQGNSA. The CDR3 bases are TGTGCCAGCAGCGGAGGGGGGGGGCACACAGATACGCAGTATTTT. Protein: CASSGGGGHTDTQYF.

CDR3 in amino acids: CASSYSSYGYTF. The CDR3 nucleotides are TGTGCCAGCAGTTACTCTTCCTATGGCTACACCTTC. The rearrangement uses TRBV6-2 or TRBV6-3 and TRBJ1-2; D remains ambiguous. Trimming took off 0 bases at V and 4 bases at J, with 3 bases between the two ends. The germline gives CDR1 MNHEY, CDR2 SVGEGT. This CDR3 has 12 amino acids.

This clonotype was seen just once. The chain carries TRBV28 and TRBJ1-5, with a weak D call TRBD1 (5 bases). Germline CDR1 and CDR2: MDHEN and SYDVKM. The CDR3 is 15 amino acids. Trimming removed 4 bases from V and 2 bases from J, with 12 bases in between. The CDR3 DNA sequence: TGTGCCAGCAGTTATAGCAGGGCGGGCAATCAGCCCCAGCATTTT. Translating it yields CASSYSRAGNQPQHF.

The CDR3 nucleotides read TGTGCCAGCAGGGGTAGAGGGACGGTCGGAAACACCATATATTTT. Amino acids: CASRGRGTVGNTIYF. This chain connects TRBV28 to TRBJ1-3; a weak D match, TRBD1 (5 bases). The CDR3 runs to 15 residues. The V gene lost 6 bases and the J gene lost 4 bases, with 16 bases spanning the gap. CDR1 MDHEN and CDR2 SYDVKM come from the germline V gene.